A single sample is the source of the 24 T cell receptor beta chains below, sequenced in a study of T cells in Graves' hyperthyroidism and ophthalmopathy. There were TCR beta CDR3 regions amplified from RNA transcripts. RT-PCR in the first round (using the HTBI primer set) targeted the TCR CDR3. TCRdb called the multiplex PCR reads again in MiXCR, with one record for every CDR3 protein. The table has more than 350,000 distinct CDR3 sequences, 12% to 15% seen once; the top ten hold around 20%. The sequencing input was blood. The receptors stem from a woman in her fifties or sixties with Graves' ophthalmopathy.

This clonotype has more than one count but fewer than ten. Here the CDR3 reads CSASQGQFNQPQHF. CDR3 nucleotides: TGCAGTGCAAGCCAAGGACAGTTCAATCAGCCCCAGCATTTT. The chain is built from TRBV20-1 and TRBJ1-5, with D possibly matching TRBD1 (6 bases). In germline, CDR1 is DFQATT, CDR2 SNEGSKA (reference sequence). CDR3 length: 14 amino acids. The ends were cut back, 6 bases at V and 3 bases at J, with 15 bases in the middle.

This clonotype was seen more than once but under ten times. This chain connects TRBV7-8 to TRBJ2-2; D not certain. CDR3 size: 15 residues. Germline V lookup: CDR1 SGHVS, CDR2 FQNEAQ. Trimming pared 1 base from V and 0 bases from J, leaving 6 bases between. As DNA, the CDR3 is TGTGCCAGCAGCTTAGAAGGGCCGAACACCGGGGAGCTGTTTTTT. Translation gives CASSLEGPNTGELFF.

The table lists this clonotype with many counts. The chain employs TRBV28 and TRBJ2-7; D not certain. The CDR3 contains 12 residues. V was clipped by 4 bases and J by 2 bases, with 6 bases between them. Germline values: CDR1 MDHEN, CDR2 SYDVKM. CDR3 protein: CASSSPPYEQYF. The CDR3 DNA sequence: TGTGCCAGCAGTTCTCCTCCCTACGAGCAGTACTTC.

This clonotype was seen at least ten times. The V gene is TRBV28, the J gene TRBJ2-1; tentatively, D is TRBD1 (6 bases). Germline CDR1 MDHEN, CDR2 SYDVKM. The V gene lost 6 bases and the J gene lost 5 bases, with 14 bases spanning the gap. This CDR3 is 14 amino acids long. CDR3: CASRGHIVNNEQFF. The CDR3 DNA follows: TGTGCCAGCAGGGGACATATCGTAAACAATGAGCAGTTCTTC. Full variable domain (missing parts from reference TRBV28 and TRBJ2-1): DVKVTQSSRYLVKRTGEKVFLECVQDMDHENMFWYRQDPGLGLRLIYFSYDVKMKEKGDIPEGYSVSREKKERFSLILESASTNQTSMYLCASRGHIVNNEQFFGPGTRLTVL.

The chain has TRBV5-8 and TRBJ2-1; D unresolved. The last part of the DNA fits TRBJ2-7 better; the J call may be wrong. Germline V gene sequence: CDR1 SGHTS, CDR2 YDEGEE. CDR3 length: 14 residues. The DNA of the CDR3 is TGTGCCAGCAGCCCAACTCTAGGTTACAATGAGCAGTACTTC. It is translated as CASSPTLGYNEQYF.

This clonotype was seen ten or more times. The chain has TRBV5-1 and TRBJ2-1, with 10 positions matching TRBD2. With 5 bases clipped from V and 7 bases from J, the junction kept 6 bases outside the gene matches. Germline CDR1 reads SGHRS; CDR2 reads YFSETQ. CDR3 length: 14 amino acids. The CDR3 DNA sequence: TGCGCCAGCAGAGGAGGACTAGCGGTAAATGAGCAGTTCTTC. Protein product: CASRGGLAVNEQFF.

This clonotype has ten or more counts. The rearrangement links TRBV2 to TRBJ2-1; tentative D call: TRBD1 (6 bases). Germline lookup yields CDR1 SNHLY and CDR2 FYNNEI. Trimming took off 4 bases at V and 9 bases at J, with 19 bases between the two ends. The length of the CDR3 is 15 residues. CDR3 residues: CASSGQGLASAEQFF. The CDR3 DNA sequence: TGTGCCAGCAGTGGGCAGGGGCTAGCTTCGGCTGAGCAGTTCTTC.

J is TRBJ2-7 and V is TRBV20-1; 8 bases are a match to TRBD2. In germline, CDR1 is DFQATT, CDR2 SNEGSKA (reference sequence). The CDR3 length is 16 residues. J was trimmed by 2 bases and V by 5 bases; bases with no gene match: 14. CDR3 amino acids: CSAPFSGTRATYEQYF. The CDR3 DNA follows: TGCAGTGCTCCATTTTCAGGGACTAGAGCCACCTACGAGCAGTACTTC.

This clonotype occurred a few times. The chain recombines TRBV7-9 with TRBJ1-5; weak D call: TRBD1 (5 bases). Germline-derived CDR1 and CDR2 are SEHNR and FQNEAQ (reference sequence). The CDR3 runs to 14 residues. The V end lost 5 bases, the J end lost 7 bases, and 15 bases lay between the germline ends. The CDR3 DNA is TGTGCCAGCAGCACCGAGGGGCCCCGGCAGCCCCAGCATTTT. Translated: CASSTEGPRQPQHF.

This clonotype was observed a handful of times. This chain links TRBV6-4 with TRBJ1-1; perhaps TRBD1 as D (5 bases). This CDR3 has 16 amino acids. The V and J ends lost 8 bases and 2 bases respectively, with 21 bases between them. CDR1 and CDR2 from the germline V gene are MRHNA and SNTAGT. CDR3 in amino acids: CASGLSPGAINTEAFF. Written as DNA, the CDR3 is TGTGCCAGCGGCCTCTCCCCTGGGGCAATTAACACTGAAGCTTTCTTT.

There are a few counts of this clonotype. V is TRBV28 and J is TRBJ2-6, with TRBD2 identical over 15 bases. After removal of 6 bases from V and 3 bases from J, the junction contained 6 bases not matched to a gene. CDR3 size: 18 residues. Germline-derived CDR1 and CDR2 are MDHEN and SYDVKM. The CDR3 protein is CASSLAGLAGGGANVLTF. As DNA, the CDR3 is TGTGCCAGCAGCCTGGCGGGACTAGCGGGAGGTGGGGCCAACGTCCTGACTTTC. The full variable domain, its missing parts supplied by reference TRBV28 and TRBJ2-6, is DVKVTQSSRYLVKRTGEKVFLECVQDMDHENMFWYRQDPGLGLRLIYFSYDVKMKEKGDIPEGYSVSREKKERFSLILESASTNQTSMYLCASSLAGLAGGGANVLTFGAGSRLTVL.

The chain employs TRBV7-3 and TRBJ2-1; D remains ambiguous. The germline gives CDR1 SGHTA, CDR2 FQGTGA. The CDR3 totals 13 residues. V shed 4 bases and J shed 5 bases, with 9 bases lying between them. The CDR3 protein is CASSYPINNEQFF. Here the CDR3 DNA reads TGTGCCAGCAGCTATCCGATAAACAATGAGCAGTTCTTC. The full variable domain, rest sourced from reference TRBV7-3 and TRBJ2-1, is GAGVSQTPSNKVTEKGKYVELRCDPISGHTALYWYRQSLGQGPEFLIYFQGTGAADDSGLPNDRFFAVRPEGSVSTLKIQRTERGDSAVYLCASSYPINNEQFFGPGTRLTVL.

This clonotype has just a few counts. A much larger clone differs by one base, so this may be a read error. The chain uses TRBV3-1 and TRBJ2-7, with no clear D. Germline lookup yields CDR1 LGHDT and CDR2 YNNKEL (reference sequence). Trimming removed 5 bases from V and 1 base from J, with 15 bases in between. The CDR3 is made up of 15 amino acids. The CDR3 loop is CASSYYPGGSYEQYF. CDR3 bases: TGTGCCAGCAGCTACTATCCCGGTGGGTCCTACGAGCAGTACTTC.

This clonotype has ten or more counts. The V and J genes are TRBV3-1 and TRBJ2-3, with 9 positions matching TRBD2. CDR3 length: 17 amino acids. Germline assignment: CDR1 LGHDT and CDR2 YNNKEL (reference sequence). Germline trimming cut 0 bases from V and 1 base from J; bases unmatched to any gene: 5. The CDR3 region has the DNA TGTGCCAGCAGCCAAGATAGCGGGAGTTGGGGCACAGATACGCAGTATTTT. Translation: CASSQDSGSWGTDTQYF.

This clonotype was seen a few times. This rearrangement joins TRBV19 to TRBJ1-1, with D maybe TRBD1 (5 bases). In germline, CDR1 is LNHDA, CDR2 SQIVND (reference sequence). V was cut by 5 bases and J by 5 bases, with 21 bases left in between. The CDR3 covers 16 residues. CDR3 residues: CASSGLGRRGGTEAFF. In DNA form, the CDR3 reads TGTGCCAGTAGTGGCCTCGGGAGACGGGGCGGGACTGAAGCTTTCTTT.

This clonotype occurred once. This chain uses TRBV19 with TRBJ2-2; the match to TRBD2 covers 11 bases. Germline loops: CDR1 LNHDA, CDR2 SQIVND (reference sequence). The CDR3 sequence is 16 residues long. V shed 4 bases, J shed 3 bases, and the junction held 4 bases outside the gene matches. This CDR3 reads CASSTSGRLDTGELFF. DNA for the CDR3: TGTGCCAGTAGTACTAGCGGGAGGTTAGACACCGGGGAGCTGTTTTTT.

This clonotype was picked up many times. The chain is built from TRBV2 and TRBJ2-1, with a tentative D call TRBD2 (5 bases). The CDR3 is made up of 14 amino acids. Germline V gives CDR1 SNHLY, CDR2 FYNNEI. Between the trimmed V and J ends, which lost 4 bases and 4 bases, there was a span of 11 bases. The CDR3 spells CASSVGGLYNEQFF. The CDR3 DNA follows: TGTGCCAGCAGTGTCGGAGGCCTTTACAATGAGCAGTTCTTC.

This clonotype was found many times. The CDR3 loop reads CASSVDRVTDTQYF. Here the CDR3 DNA reads TGCGCCAGCAGCGTGGACAGGGTCACAGATACGCAGTATTTT. The V gene is TRBV5-1, the J gene TRBJ2-3; 8 bases fit TRBD1. Germline V lookup: CDR1 SGHRS, CDR2 YFSETQ. After removal of 4 bases from V and 2 bases from J, the junction contained 3 bases not matched to a gene. CDR3 length: 14 residues.

This clonotype was seen ten or more times. The chain employs TRBV20-1 and TRBJ2-7; 10 bases agree with TRBD2. V trimming: 3 bases; J trimming: 4 bases; junction bases outside the gene matches: 9. The germline CDR1 and CDR2 sequences are DFQATT and SNEGSKA (reference sequence). CDR3 length: 15 residues. The CDR3 bases are TGCAGTGCTAGCCTAGCGGGGGCCGGGGGATACGAGCAGTACTTC. Translated, it gives CSASLAGAGGYEQYF.

In this sample, this clonotype turned up many times. The chain is built from TRBV20-1 and TRBJ2-3; TRBD2 might be the D (6 bases). Germline CDR1 and CDR2: DFQATT and SNEGSKA (reference sequence). This CDR3 spans 15 amino acids. Trimming cost V 0 bases and J 3 bases, with 13 bases left between them. The CDR3 sequence is CSARDTGESTDTQYF. Here the CDR3 DNA reads TGCAGTGCTAGAGATACGGGGGAGTCAACAGATACGCAGTATTTT.

V is TRBV19 and J is TRBJ2-3; perhaps TRBD1 as D (6 bases). V lost 3 bases to trimming and J lost 4 bases, with 14 bases between them. Per germline, CDR1 LNHDA and CDR2 SQIVND (reference sequence). CDR3 size: 15 residues. Here the CDR3 reads CASSILQGSADTQYF. DNA of the CDR3: TGTGCCAGTAGTATCTTACAGGGATCAGCAGATACGCAGTATTTT. The full variable domain, with the rest looked up from reference TRBV19 and TRBJ2-3, is DGGITQSPKYLFRKEGQNVTLSCEQNLNHDAMYWYRQDPGQGLRLIYYSQIVNDFQKGDIAEGYSVSREKKESFPLTVTSAQKNPTAFYLCASSILQGSADTQYFGPGTRLTVL.

The chain combines TRBV20-1 with TRBJ1-6; D ambiguous. V lost 7 bases, J lost 8 bases, and 15 bases lay in between. The germline gives CDR1 DFQATT, CDR2 SNEGSKA (reference sequence). The CDR3 has 13 residues. The DNA for the CDR3 is TGCAGTGGCCCTGTGGACGGGGATTCACCCCTCCACTTT. It translates to CSGPVDGDSPLHF.

This clonotype was observed at least ten times. This sequence joins TRBV5-1 and TRBJ2-3, with a weak D call TRBD2 (6 bases). The CDR3 length is 15 residues. V lost 3 bases and J 0 bases, leaving 11 bases between the germline ends. Germline V gene data show CDR1 as SGHRS and CDR2 as YFSETQ. The CDR3 sequence: CASSSGLPSTDTQYF. The CDR3 DNA reads TGCGCCAGCAGCTCTGGACTACCTAGCACAGATACGCAGTATTTT.

This clonotype came up a few times. This sequence joins TRBV4-1 and TRBJ1-1; D not certain. The V gene's germline CDR1 is MGHRA and CDR2 YSYEKL. The V end lost 0 bases, the J end lost 1 base, and 12 bases lay between the germline ends. This CDR3 has 16 residues. The CDR3 loop reads CASSQDSAGRNTEAFF. The CDR3 bases are TGCGCCAGCAGCCAAGACTCCGCTGGGAGGAACACTGAAGCTTTCTTT.